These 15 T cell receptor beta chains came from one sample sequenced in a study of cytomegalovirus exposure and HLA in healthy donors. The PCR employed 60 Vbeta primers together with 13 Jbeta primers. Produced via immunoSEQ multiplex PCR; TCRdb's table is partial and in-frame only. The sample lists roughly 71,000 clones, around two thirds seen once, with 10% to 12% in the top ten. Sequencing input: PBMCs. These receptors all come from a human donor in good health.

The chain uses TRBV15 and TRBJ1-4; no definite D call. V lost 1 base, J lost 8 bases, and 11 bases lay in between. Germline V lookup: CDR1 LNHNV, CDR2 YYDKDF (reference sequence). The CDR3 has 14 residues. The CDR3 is CATSRGLNPEKLFF. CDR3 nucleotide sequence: TGTGCCACCAGCAGAGGGCTGAACCCGGAAAAACTGTTTTTT.

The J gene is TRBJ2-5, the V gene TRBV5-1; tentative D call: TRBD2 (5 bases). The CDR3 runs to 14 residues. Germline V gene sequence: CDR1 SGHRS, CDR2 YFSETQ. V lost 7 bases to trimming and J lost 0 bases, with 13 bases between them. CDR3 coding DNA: TGCGCCAGCGGTCGGGTGGGAGACCAAGAGACCCAGTACTTC. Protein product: CASGRVGDQETQYF.

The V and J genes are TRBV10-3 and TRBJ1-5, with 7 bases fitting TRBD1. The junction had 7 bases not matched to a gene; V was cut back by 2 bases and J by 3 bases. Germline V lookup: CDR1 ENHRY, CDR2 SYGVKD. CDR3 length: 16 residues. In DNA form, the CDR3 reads TGTGCCATCAGTGAGATTAGGGGGCCTGACAATCAGCCCCAGCATTTT. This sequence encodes CAISEIRGPDNQPQHF.

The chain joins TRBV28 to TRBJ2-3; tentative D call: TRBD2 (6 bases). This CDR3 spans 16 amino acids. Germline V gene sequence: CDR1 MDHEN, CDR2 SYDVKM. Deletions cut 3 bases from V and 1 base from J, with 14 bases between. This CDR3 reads CASSFLEGSGTDTQYF. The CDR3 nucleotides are TGTGCCAGCAGTTTCTTGGAGGGGTCGGGCACAGATACGCAGTATTTT.

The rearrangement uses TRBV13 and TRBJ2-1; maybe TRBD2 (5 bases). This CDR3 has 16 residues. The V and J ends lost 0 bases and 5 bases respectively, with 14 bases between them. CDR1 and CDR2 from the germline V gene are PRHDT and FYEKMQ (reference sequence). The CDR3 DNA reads TGTGCCAGCAGCTTAGGAGCGGCCGGGGTTCACAATGAGCAGTTCTTC. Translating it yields CASSLGAAGVHNEQFF.

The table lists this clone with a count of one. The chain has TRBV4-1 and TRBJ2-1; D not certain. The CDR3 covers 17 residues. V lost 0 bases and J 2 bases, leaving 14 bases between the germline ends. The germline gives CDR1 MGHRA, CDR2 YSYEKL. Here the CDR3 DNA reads TGCGCCAGCAGCCAAGAACCTAGAGATCGGCCCTACAATGAGCAGTTCTTC. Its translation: CASSQEPRDRPYNEQFF.

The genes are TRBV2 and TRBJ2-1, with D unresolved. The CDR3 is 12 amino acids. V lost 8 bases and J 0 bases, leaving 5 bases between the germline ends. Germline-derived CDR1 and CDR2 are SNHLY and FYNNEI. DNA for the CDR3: TGTGCCAGCCGGAGCTCCTACAATGAGCAGTTCTTC. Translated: CASRSSYNEQFF.

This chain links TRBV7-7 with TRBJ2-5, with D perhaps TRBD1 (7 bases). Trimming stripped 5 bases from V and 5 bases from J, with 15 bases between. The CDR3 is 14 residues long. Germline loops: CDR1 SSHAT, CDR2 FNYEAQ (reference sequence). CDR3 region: CASSPTGAGETQYF. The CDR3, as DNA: TGTGCCAGCAGCCCTACAGGGGCGGGGGAGACCCAGTACTTC.

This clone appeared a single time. Here the CDR3 reads CASSLGRGRGASNQPQHF. Written as DNA, the CDR3 is TGTGCCAGCAGCTTAGGGCGAGGGAGGGGGGCGAGCAATCAGCCCCAGCATTTT. The chain is built from TRBV11-2 and TRBJ1-5; the D gene is possibly TRBD1 (6 bases). The CDR3 has 18 amino acids. The V gene's germline CDR1 is SGHAT and CDR2 FQNNGV. Trimming cost V 1 base and J 1 base, with 17 bases left between them.

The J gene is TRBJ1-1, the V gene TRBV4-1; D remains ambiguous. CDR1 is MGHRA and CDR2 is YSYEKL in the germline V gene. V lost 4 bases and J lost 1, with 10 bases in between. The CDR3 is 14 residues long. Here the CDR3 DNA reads TGCGCCAGCAGCCCGACTCAAGGGAACACTGAAGCTTTCTTT. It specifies CASSPTQGNTEAFF.

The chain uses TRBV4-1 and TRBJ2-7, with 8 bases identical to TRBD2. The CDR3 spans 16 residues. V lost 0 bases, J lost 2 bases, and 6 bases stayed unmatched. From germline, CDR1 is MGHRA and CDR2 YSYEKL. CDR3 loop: CASSQDTAGGPYEQYF. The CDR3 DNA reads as TGCGCCAGCAGCCAAGATACGGCGGGAGGTCCCTACGAGCAGTACTTC.

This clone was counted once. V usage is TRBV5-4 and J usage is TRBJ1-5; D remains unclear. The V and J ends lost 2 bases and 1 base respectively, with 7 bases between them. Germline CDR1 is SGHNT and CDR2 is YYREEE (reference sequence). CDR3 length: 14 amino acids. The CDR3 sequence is CASSLDTSNQPQHF. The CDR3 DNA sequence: TGTGCCAGCAGCTTAGACACGAGCAATCAGCCCCAGCATTTT.

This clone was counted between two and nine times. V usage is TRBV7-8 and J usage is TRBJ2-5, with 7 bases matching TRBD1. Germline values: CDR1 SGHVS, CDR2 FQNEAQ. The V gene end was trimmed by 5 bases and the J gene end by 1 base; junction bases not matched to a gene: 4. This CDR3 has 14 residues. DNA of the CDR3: TGTGCCAGCAGCATAGGGGACAGCCAAGAGACCCAGTACTTC. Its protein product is CASSIGDSQETQYF.

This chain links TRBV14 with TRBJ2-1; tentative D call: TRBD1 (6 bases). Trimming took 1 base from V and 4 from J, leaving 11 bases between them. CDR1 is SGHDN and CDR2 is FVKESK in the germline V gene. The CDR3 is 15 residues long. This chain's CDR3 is CASSQVTRGYNEQFF. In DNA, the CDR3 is TGTGCCAGCAGCCAAGTAACCAGGGGATACAATGAGCAGTTCTTC.

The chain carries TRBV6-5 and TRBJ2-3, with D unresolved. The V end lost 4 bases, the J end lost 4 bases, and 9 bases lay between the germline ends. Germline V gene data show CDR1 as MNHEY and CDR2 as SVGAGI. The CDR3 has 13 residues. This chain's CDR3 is CASSFYLADTQYF. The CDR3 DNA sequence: TGTGCCAGCAGTTTCTACTTGGCAGATACGCAGTATTTT.